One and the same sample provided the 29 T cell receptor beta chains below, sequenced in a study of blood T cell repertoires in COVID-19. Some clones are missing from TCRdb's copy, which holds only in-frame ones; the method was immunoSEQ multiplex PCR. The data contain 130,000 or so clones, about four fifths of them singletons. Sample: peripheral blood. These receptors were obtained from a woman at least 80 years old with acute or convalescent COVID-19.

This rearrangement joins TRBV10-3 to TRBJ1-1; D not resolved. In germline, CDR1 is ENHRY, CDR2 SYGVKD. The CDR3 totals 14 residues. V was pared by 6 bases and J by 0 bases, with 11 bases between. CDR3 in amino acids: CAIRATDMNTEAFF. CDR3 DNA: TGTGCCATCAGGGCTACAGACATGAACACTGAAGCTTTCTTT.

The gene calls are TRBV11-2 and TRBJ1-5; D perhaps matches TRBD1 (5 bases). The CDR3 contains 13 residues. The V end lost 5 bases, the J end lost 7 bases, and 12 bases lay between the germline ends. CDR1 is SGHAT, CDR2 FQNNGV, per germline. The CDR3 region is CASSPTGLQPQHF. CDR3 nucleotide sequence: TGTGCCAGCAGCCCTACAGGTTTACAGCCCCAGCATTTT.

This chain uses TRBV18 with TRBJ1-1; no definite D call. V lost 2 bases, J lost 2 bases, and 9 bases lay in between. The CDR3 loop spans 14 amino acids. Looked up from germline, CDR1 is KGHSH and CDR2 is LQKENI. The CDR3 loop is CASSPGGGNTEAFF. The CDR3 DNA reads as TGTGCCAGCTCACCAGGAGGAGGTAACACTGAAGCTTTCTTT. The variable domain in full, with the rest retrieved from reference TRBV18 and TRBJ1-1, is NAGVMQNPRHLVRRRGQEARLRCSPMKGHSHVYWYRQLPEEGLKFMVYLQKENIIDESGMPKERFSAEFPKEGPSILRIQQVVRGDSAAYFCASSPGGGNTEAFFGQGTRLTVV.

CDR3 bases: TGTGCCAGCAGCACCCGAGGGACAGGGGACCTCGACCCAAACTCTGGGGCCAACGTCCTGACTTTC. Its translation: CASSTRGTGDLDPNSGANVLTF. The chain couples TRBV21-1 to TRBJ2-6; no check of the table's D call, TRBD1, against the DNA was made. TRBV21-1 is a pseudogene. The CDR3 totals 22 residues.

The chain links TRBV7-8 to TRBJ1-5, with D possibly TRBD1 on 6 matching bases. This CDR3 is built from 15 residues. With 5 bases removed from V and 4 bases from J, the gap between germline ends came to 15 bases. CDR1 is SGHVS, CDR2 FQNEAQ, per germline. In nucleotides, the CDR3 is TGTGCCAGCAGCCGCATACAGGGCCGAAATCAGCCCCAGCATTTT. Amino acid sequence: CASSRIQGRNQPQHF.

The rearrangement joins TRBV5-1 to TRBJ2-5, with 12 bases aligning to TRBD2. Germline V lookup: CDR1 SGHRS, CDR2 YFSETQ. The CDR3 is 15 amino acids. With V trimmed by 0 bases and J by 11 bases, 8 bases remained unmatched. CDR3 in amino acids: CASSLVTSGGTPQYF. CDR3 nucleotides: TGCGCCAGCAGCTTGGTGACTAGCGGGGGTACCCCGCAGTACTTC.

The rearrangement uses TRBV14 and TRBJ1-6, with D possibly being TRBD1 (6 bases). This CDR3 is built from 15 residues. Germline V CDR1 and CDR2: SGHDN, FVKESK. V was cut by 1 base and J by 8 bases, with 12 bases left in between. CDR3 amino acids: CASSQAAGVYSPLHF. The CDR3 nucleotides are TGTGCCAGCAGCCAAGCCGCAGGGGTGTATTCACCCCTCCACTTT.

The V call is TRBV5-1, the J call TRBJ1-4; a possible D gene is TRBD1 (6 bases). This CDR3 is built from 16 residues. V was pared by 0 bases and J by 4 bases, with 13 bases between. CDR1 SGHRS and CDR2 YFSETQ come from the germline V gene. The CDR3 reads CASSLGLRGNNEKLFF. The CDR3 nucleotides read TGCGCCAGCAGCTTGGGGCTAAGGGGGAATAATGAAAAACTGTTTTTT.

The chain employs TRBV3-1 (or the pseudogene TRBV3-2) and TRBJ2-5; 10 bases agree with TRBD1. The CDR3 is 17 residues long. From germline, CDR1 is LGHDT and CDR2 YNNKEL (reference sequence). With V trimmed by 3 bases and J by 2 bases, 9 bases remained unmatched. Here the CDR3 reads CASSHKRDRGLQETQYF. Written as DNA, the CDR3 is TGTGCCAGCAGCCATAAGCGGGACAGGGGTCTTCAAGAGACCCAGTACTTC.

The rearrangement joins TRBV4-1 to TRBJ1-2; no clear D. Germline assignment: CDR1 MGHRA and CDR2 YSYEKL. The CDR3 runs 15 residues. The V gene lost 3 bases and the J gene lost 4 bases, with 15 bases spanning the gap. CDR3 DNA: TGCGCCAGCAGCCAGGAGAAAGCGCTGGGCTATGGCTACACCTTC. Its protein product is CASSQEKALGYGYTF.

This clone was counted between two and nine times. The CDR3 sequence is CASSLESQGPYEQYF. The CDR3, as DNA: TGTGCCAGCAGCTTGGAGAGTCAGGGGCCCTACGAGCAGTACTTC. The chain has TRBV5-4 and TRBJ2-7; D is possibly TRBD1 (6 bases). Germline loops: CDR1 SGHNT, CDR2 YYREEE (reference sequence). This CDR3 comprises 15 residues. The V gene lost 0 bases and the J gene lost 2 bases, with 12 bases spanning the gap.

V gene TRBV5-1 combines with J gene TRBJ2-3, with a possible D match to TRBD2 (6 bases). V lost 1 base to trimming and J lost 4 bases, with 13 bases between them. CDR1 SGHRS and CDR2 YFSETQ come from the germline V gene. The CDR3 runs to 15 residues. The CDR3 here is CASSLRGEASDTQYF. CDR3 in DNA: TGCGCCAGCAGCTTGAGAGGGGAGGCTTCAGATACGCAGTATTTT.

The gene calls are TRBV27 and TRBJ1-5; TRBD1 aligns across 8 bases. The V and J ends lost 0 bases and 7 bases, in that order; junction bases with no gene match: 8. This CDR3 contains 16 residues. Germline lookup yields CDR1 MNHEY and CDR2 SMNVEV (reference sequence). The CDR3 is CASSLSGQGARQPQHF. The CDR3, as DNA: TGTGCCAGCAGTTTATCAGGGCAGGGGGCAAGGCAGCCCCAGCATTTT.

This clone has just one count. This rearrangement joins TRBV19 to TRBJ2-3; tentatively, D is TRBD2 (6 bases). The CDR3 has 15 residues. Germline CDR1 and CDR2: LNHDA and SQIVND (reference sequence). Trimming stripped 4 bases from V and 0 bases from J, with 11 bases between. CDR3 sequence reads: CASSRRRVSTDTQYF. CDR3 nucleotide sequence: TGTGCCAGTAGTAGAAGGAGGGTAAGCACAGATACGCAGTATTTT. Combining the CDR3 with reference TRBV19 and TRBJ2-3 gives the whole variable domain DGGITQSPKYLFRKEGQNVTLSCEQNLNHDAMYWYRQDPGQGLRLIYYSQIVNDFQKGDIAEGYSVSREKKESFPLTVTSAQKNPTAFYLCASSRRRVSTDTQYFGPGTRLTVL.

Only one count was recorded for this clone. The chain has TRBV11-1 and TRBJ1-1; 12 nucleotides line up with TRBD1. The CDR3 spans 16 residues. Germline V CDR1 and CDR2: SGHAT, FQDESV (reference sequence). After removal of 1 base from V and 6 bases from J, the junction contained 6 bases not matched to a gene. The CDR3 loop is CASSLDWGQGAAEAFF. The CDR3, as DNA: TGTGCCAGCAGCTTAGATTGGGGACAGGGGGCCGCTGAAGCTTTCTTT.

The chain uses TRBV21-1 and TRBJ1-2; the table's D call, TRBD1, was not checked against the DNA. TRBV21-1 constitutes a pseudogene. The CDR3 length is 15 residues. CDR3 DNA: TGTGCCAGCAGCGACCGGACAGGGCCCCACTATGGCTACACCTTC. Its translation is CASSDRTGPHYGYTF.

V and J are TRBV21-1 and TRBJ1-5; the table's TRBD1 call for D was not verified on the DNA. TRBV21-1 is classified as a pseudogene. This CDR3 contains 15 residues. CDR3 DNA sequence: TGTGCCAGCAGCAGGCTCAGGGTTAGCAATCAGCCCCAGCATTTT. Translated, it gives CASSRLRVSNQPQHF.

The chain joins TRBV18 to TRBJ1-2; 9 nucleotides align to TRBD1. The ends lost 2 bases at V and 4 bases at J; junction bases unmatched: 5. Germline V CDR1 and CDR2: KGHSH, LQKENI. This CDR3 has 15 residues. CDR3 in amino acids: CASSPAQGAAYGYTF. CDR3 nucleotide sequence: TGTGCCAGCTCACCAGCACAGGGGGCTGCCTATGGCTACACCTTC.

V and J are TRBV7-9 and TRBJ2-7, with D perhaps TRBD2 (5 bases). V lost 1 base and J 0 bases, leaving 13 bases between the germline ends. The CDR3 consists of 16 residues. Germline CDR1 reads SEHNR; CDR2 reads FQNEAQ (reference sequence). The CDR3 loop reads CASSLDSLGSSYEQYF. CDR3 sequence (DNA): TGTGCCAGCAGCTTAGATAGTCTGGGGAGCTCCTACGAGCAGTACTTC. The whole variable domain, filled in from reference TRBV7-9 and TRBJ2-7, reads DTGVSQNPRHKITKRGQNVTFRCDPISEHNRLYWYRQTLGQGPEFLTYFQNEAQLEKSRLLSDRFSAERPKGSFSTLEIQRTEQGDSAMYLCASSLDSLGSSYEQYFGPGTRLTVT.

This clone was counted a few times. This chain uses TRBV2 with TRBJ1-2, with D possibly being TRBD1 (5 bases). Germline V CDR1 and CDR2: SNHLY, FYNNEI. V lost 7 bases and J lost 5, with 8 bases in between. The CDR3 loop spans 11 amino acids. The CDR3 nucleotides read TGTGCCAGCATGAAGGGGTATGGCTACACCTTC. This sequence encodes CASMKGYGYTF.

CDR3 DNA: TGTGCCAGCTCACCTTTTAAGGGACAGGGTGGTTCACCCCTCCACTTT. It is translated as CASSPFKGQGGSPLHF. The chain combines TRBV18 with TRBJ1-6; 9 nucleotides align to TRBD1. The ends lost 3 bases at V and 9 bases at J; junction bases unmatched: 9. The CDR3 loop spans 16 amino acids. Per the germline V gene, CDR1 is KGHSH and CDR2 is LQKENI.

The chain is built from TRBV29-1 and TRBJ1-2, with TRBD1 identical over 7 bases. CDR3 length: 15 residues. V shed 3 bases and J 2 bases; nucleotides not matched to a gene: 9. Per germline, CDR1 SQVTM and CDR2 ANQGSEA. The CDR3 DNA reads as TGCAGCGTTGATTCCCAAGGGGGCGAGAACTATGGCTACACCTTC. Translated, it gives CSVDSQGGENYGYTF. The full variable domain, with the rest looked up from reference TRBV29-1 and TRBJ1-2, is SAVISQKPSRDICQRGTSLTIQCQVDSQVTMMFWYRQQPGQSLTLIATANQGSEATYESGFVIDKFPISRPNLTFSTLTVSNMSPEDSSIYLCSVDSQGGENYGYTFGSGTRLTVV.

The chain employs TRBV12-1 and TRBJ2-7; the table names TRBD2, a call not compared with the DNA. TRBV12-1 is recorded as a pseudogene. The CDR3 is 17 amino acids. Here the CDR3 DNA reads TGTGCCAGCAGCTGTTGCGGGACGGCACCTAGCTCCTACGAGCAGTACTTC. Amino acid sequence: CASSCCGTAPSSYEQYF.

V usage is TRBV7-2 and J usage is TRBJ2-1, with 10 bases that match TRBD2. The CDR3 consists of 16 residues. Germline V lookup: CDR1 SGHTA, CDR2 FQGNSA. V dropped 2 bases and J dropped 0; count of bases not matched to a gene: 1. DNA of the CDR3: TGTGCCAGCAGCTTAAGCGGGGGGGGCTCCTACAATGAGCAGTTCTTC. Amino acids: CASSLSGGGSYNEQFF.

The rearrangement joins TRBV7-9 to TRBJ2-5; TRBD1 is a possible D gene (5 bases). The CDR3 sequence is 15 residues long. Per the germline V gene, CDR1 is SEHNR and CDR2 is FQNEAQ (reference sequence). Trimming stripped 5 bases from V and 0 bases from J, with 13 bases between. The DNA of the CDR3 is TGTGCCAGCAGCCCAGGGCACGCTAACCAAGAGACCCAGTACTTC. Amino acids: CASSPGHANQETQYF.

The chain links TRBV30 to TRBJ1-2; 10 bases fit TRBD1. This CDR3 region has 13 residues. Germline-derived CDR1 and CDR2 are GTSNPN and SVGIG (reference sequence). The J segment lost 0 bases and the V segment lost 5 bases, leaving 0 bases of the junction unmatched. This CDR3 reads CAWGQGANYGYTF. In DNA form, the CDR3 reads TGTGCCTGGGGACAGGGGGCTAACTATGGCTACACCTTC.

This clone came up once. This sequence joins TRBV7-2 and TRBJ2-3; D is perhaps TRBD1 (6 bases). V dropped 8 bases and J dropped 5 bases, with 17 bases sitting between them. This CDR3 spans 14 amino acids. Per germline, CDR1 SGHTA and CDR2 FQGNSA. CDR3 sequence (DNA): TGTGCCAGCGGGGGCCGGTCCCGAGGAGATACGCAGTATTTT. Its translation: CASGGRSRGDTQYF.

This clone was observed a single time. The CDR3 coding sequence is TGTGCCACCAGCAGAGGACCCTACGTGGGGCCCGCCGTATGGACGCAGTATTTT. It specifies CATSRGPYVGPAVWTQYF. This rearrangement joins TRBV15 to TRBJ2-3; D possibly corresponds to TRBD1 (5 bases). With 1 base removed from V and 9 bases from J, the gap between germline ends came to 26 bases. This CDR3 contains 18 residues. The germline V gene encodes CDR1 LNHNV and CDR2 YYDKDF (reference sequence).

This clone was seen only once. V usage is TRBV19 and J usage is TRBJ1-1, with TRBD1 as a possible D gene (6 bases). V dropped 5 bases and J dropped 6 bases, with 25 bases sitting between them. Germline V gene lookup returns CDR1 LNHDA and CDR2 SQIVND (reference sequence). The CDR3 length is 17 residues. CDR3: CASSVIRGGSVGSEAFF. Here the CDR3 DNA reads TGTGCCAGTAGTGTTATCCGGGGGGGCAGCGTAGGATCTGAAGCTTTCTTT.